Listed here are 2 T cell receptor beta chains from one sample, sequenced in a study of beta chain features in type 1 diabetes. Expressed TCRB transcripts were sequenced because the isolated RNA had all been reverse transcribed beforehand. Sequencing used immunoSEQ multiplex PCR; TCRdb keeps in-frame clones, though not all of them. The top ten clones hold 0.034% of a sample with about 230,000 clones, over 8.5% of them seen once. The sample consisted of naive CD4+ T cells from blood. These receptors were taken from a woman in her late teens or twenties in good health.

The chain carries TRBV5-1 and TRBJ2-2, with D perhaps TRBD1 (6 bases). This CDR3 region has 15 residues. Trimming took off 0 bases at V and 6 bases at J, with 12 bases between the two ends. Germline V gene data show CDR1 as SGHRS and CDR2 as YFSETQ. For the CDR3, the DNA is TGCGCCAGCAGCTTGGTTACAGGGTCGGCCGGGGAGCTGTTTTTT. Translating it yields CASSLVTGSAGELFF.

This clone appeared a few times. CDR3 nucleotides: TGTGCCAGCAGCTTAGGCTCAGGTTTGAACACTGAAGCTTTCTTT. It encodes CASSLGSGLNTEAFF. V and J are TRBV7-9 and TRBJ1-1; no clear D gene. Germline-derived CDR1 and CDR2 are SEHNR and FQNEAQ (reference sequence). Trimming took 1 base from V and 0 from J, leaving 9 bases between them. The CDR3 spans 15 residues. Filled out from reference TRBV7-9 and TRBJ1-1, the complete variable domain reads DTGVSQNPRHKITKRGQNVTFRCDPISEHNRLYWYRQTLGQGPEFLTYFQNEAQLEKSRLLSDRFSAERPKGSFSTLEIQRTEQGDSAMYLCASSLGSGLNTEAFFGQGTRLTVV.